A single sample gave rise to the 23 T cell receptor beta chains below, sequenced in a study of T cell repertoires in cytomegalovirus infection. Their antigens are not known. TCRdb re-called the reads through MiXCR, storing one row per CDR3 protein. The sample records hundreds of thousands of distinct CDR3 sequences, roughly 36% being singletons. Here the sequenced sample was cultured PBMCs, taken from culture after CMV antigen stimulation. The source is a human donor in good health (CMV status not recorded). Some clones in this sample may be carry-over from other donors' samples.

The V call is TRBV7-9, the J call TRBJ2-3; 8 bases are shared with TRBD2. The CDR3 extends over 16 amino acids. Germline trimming cut 4 bases from V and 0 bases from J; bases unmatched to any gene: 6. Germline CDR1 reads SEHNR; CDR2 reads FQNEAQ (reference sequence). CDR3 amino acids: CASSYPTGGSTDTQYF. The CDR3, as DNA: TGTGCCAGCAGCTACCCCACGGGGGGGAGCACAGATACGCAGTATTTT. Variable domain in full (rest from reference TRBV7-9 and TRBJ2-3): DTGVSQNPRHKITKRGQNVTFRCDPISEHNRLYWYRQTLGQGPEFLTYFQNEAQLEKSRLLSDRFSAERPKGSFSTLEIQRTEQGDSAMYLCASSYPTGGSTDTQYFGPGTRLTVL.

This clonotype was counted ten times or more. This chain connects TRBV7-2 to TRBJ1-1; D gene unclear. This CDR3 contains 14 residues. Trimming left V 3 bases short and J 0 bases short, with 8 bases between. From germline, CDR1 is SGHTA and CDR2 FQGNSA. DNA of the CDR3: TGTGCCAGCAGCTTTAGCTCGGTGAACACTGAAGCTTTCTTT. It codes for CASSFSSVNTEAFF.

J is TRBJ2-5 and V is TRBV6-6; 7 bases agree with TRBD1. CDR1 is MNHNY and CDR2 is SVGAGI in the germline V gene (reference sequence). The CDR3 is 13 residues long. The junction had 3 bases not matched to a gene; V was cut back by 5 bases and J by 3 bases. This chain's CDR3 is CASSRDSEETQYF. CDR3 coding DNA: TGTGCCAGCAGTCGGGACAGCGAAGAGACCCAGTACTTC.

Many counts were recorded for this clonotype. The chain links TRBV7-2 to TRBJ2-2; 7 positions match TRBD2. Unmatched junction bases numbered 8, after V lost 2 bases and J lost 5 bases. CDR3 length equals 16 residues. Germline loops: CDR1 SGHTA, CDR2 FQGNSA. The CDR3 DNA reads as TGTGCCAGCAGCTTATCCGGTGGCGGGAGTACCGGGGAGCTGTTTTTT. The encoded protein is CASSLSGGGSTGELFF.

The sample holds a few counts of this clonotype. This chain connects TRBV19 to TRBJ1-2; a weak D match, TRBD1 (6 bases). The ends were cut back, 10 bases at V and 4 bases at J, with 25 bases in the middle. CDR1 LNHDA and CDR2 SQIVND come from the germline V gene (reference sequence). The CDR3 length is 16 residues. CDR3 coding DNA: TGTGCCACCCGAAGGGGGGAGACAACGTTGGGCTATGGCTACACCTTC. Its translation is CATRRGETTLGYGYTF.

This chain connects TRBV23-1 to TRBJ2-1; D uncertain. TRBV23-1 is an ORF for which the function is uncertain. CDR3 length: 13 residues. Trimming pared 1 base from V and 5 bases from J, leaving 6 bases between. CDR3 region: CASSQFCDNEQFF. CDR3 in DNA: TGCGCCAGCAGTCAATTCTGTGACAATGAGCAGTTCTTC.

V and J are TRBV6-1 and TRBJ2-7; a weak D match, TRBD2 (6 bases). The CDR3 totals 14 residues. Trimming pared 5 bases from V and 7 bases from J, leaving 18 bases between. Germline CDR1 and CDR2: MNHNS and SASEGT. CDR3 bases: TGTGCCAGCAGTCGCGGGACTGCTTTGAGAGAGCAGTACTTC. This codes for CASSRGTALREQYF.

This clonotype was seen repeatedly, ten times or more. The chain joins TRBV7-2 to TRBJ2-5; D perhaps matches TRBD1 (6 bases). Germline V lookup: CDR1 SGHTA, CDR2 FQGNSA. CDR3 length equals 14 residues. Trimming shortened V by 0 bases and J by 4 bases, and 9 bases separated the two germline ends. The CDR3 coding sequence is TGTGCCAGCAGCTTAGCTCCCAGGGGAGAGACCCAGTACTTC. Its protein is CASSLAPRGETQYF.

Many counts were recorded for this clonotype. This chain uses TRBV7-2 with TRBJ2-3; D gene unclear. The CDR3 runs 12 residues. V was cut by 1 base and J by 5 bases, with 4 bases left in between. Per the germline V gene, CDR1 is SGHTA and CDR2 is FQGNSA. CDR3 sequence reads: CASSLDEDTQYF. CDR3 nucleotide sequence: TGTGCCAGCAGCTTAGACGAAGATACGCAGTATTTT.

This chain connects TRBV4-1 to TRBJ2-6; tentative D call: TRBD2 (5 bases). Germline assignment: CDR1 MGHRA and CDR2 YSYEKL. The CDR3 runs 18 residues. V was trimmed by 4 bases and J by 1 base, leaving 17 bases between them. The CDR3 DNA reads as TGCGCCAGCAGCCCCCAGCCTCTTACTAGTTCTGGGGCCAACGTCCTGACTTTC. It specifies CASSPQPLTSSGANVLTF.

The rearrangement uses TRBV20-1 and TRBJ2-5, with D possibly matching TRBD1 (6 bases). Germline V CDR1 and CDR2: DFQATT, SNEGSKA (reference sequence). The V end was cut by 3 bases, the J end by 5 bases, with 13 bases between. CDR3 length: 13 amino acids. The CDR3, as DNA: TGCAGTGCTAGGAGCGACAGGTCTGAGACCCAGTACTTC. This encodes CSARSDRSETQYF.

The rearrangement joins TRBV7-9 to TRBJ2-5; the D gene is possibly TRBD2 (5 bases). Per the germline V gene, CDR1 is SEHNR and CDR2 is FQNEAQ (reference sequence). This CDR3 is 14 amino acids long. With 1 base removed from V and 3 bases from J, the gap between germline ends came to 9 bases. The CDR3 bases are TGTGCCAGCAGCTTAGTGTGGGGAGAAGAGACCCAGTACTTC. Its protein product is CASSLVWGEETQYF.

This clonotype was recorded many times. This chain connects TRBV7-2 to TRBJ2-2; D is unresolved. The CDR3 is 13 amino acids. V lost 5 bases, J lost 8 bases, and 12 bases lay in between. Per the germline V gene, CDR1 is SGHTA and CDR2 is FQGNSA. CDR3 loop: CASSPLVRGELFF. CDR3 DNA sequence: TGTGCCAGCAGCCCTCTAGTCCGGGGGGAGCTGTTTTTT.

This clonotype occurred a few times. The chain links TRBV6-2 or TRBV6-3 to TRBJ2-3; D is possibly TRBD1 or TRBD2 (5 bases each). The V end lost 7 bases, the J end lost 3 bases, and 14 bases lay between the germline ends. CDR1 is MNHEY and CDR2 is SVGEGT in the germline V gene. The CDR3 covers 14 residues. This CDR3 reads CASKRDEGTDTQYF. CDR3 bases: TGTGCCAGCAAGAGGGACGAGGGGACAGATACGCAGTATTTT.

This clonotype was seen many times. V is TRBV27 and J is TRBJ1-6, with TRBD1 matching 10 bases. After removal of 4 bases from V and 7 bases from J, the junction contained 1 base not matched to a gene. Germline-derived CDR1 and CDR2 are MNHEY and SMNVEV (reference sequence). CDR3 length: 14 residues. In DNA, the CDR3 is TGTGCCAGCAGTTGGACAGGGGGAAATTCACCCCTCCACTTT. This codes for CASSWTGGNSPLHF.

This clonotype has a handful of counts. This chain uses TRBV6-2 or TRBV6-3 with TRBJ1-5; D is undetermined. CDR3 length equals 13 residues. V dropped 1 base and J dropped 7 bases, with 8 bases sitting between them. From germline, CDR1 is MNHEY and CDR2 SVGEGT. The CDR3 DNA sequence: TGTGCCAGCAGTTACTGGGCGGGACAGCCCCAGCATTTT. Its translation: CASSYWAGQPQHF.

This chain uses TRBV7-6 with TRBJ2-1, with D possibly matching TRBD2 (7 bases). The germline gives CDR1 SGHVS, CDR2 FNYEAQ. V was shortened by 2 bases and J by 7 bases, with 18 bases between the two germline ends. This CDR3 comprises 16 residues. DNA for the CDR3: TGTGCCAGCAGCTTAAACTCCGGGGGGCAAATGAATGAGCAGTTCTTC. Encoded protein: CASSLNSGGQMNEQFF.

This chain links TRBV4-1 with TRBJ2-7; D call uncertain. Germline lookup yields CDR1 MGHRA and CDR2 YSYEKL. The CDR3 runs 15 residues. Deletions cut 1 base from V and 0 bases from J, with 10 bases between. CDR3 bases: TGCGCCAGCAGCCAAGCGGCAGGAATCTCCTACGAGCAGTACTTC. Translating gives CASSQAAGISYEQYF.

The chain recombines TRBV7-9 with TRBJ2-7; D is unclear. Between the trimmed V and J ends, which lost 1 base and 0 bases, there was a span of 13 bases. CDR3 length: 16 amino acids. CDR1 is SEHNR and CDR2 is FQNEAQ in the germline V gene (reference sequence). The CDR3: CASSLESPPRSYEQYF. Written as DNA, the CDR3 is TGTGCCAGCAGCTTAGAATCCCCACCCCGCTCCTACGAGCAGTACTTC.

This chain connects TRBV20-1 to TRBJ1-5; D is perhaps TRBD1 (5 bases). The V gene lost 2 bases and the J gene lost 4 bases, with 18 bases spanning the gap. CDR1 is DFQATT and CDR2 is SNEGSKA in the germline V gene (reference sequence). The CDR3 extends over 16 amino acids. In nucleotides, the CDR3 is TGCAGTGCTAGACGGGACCCCCATTTGGGTAATCAGCCCCAGCATTTT. Translation: CSARRDPHLGNQPQHF.

This sequence joins TRBV6-2 or TRBV6-3 and TRBJ1-1; D is uncertain. Looked up from germline, CDR1 is MNHEY and CDR2 is SVGEGT. The ends were cut back, 2 bases at V and 5 bases at J, with 15 bases in the middle. The CDR3 consists of 15 residues. CDR3 sequence (DNA): TGTGCCAGCAGTTACGAGATTGCGAGTGGGACTGAAGCTTTCTTT. It encodes CASSYEIASGTEAFF.

V and J are TRBV25-1 and TRBJ2-5; 8 bases align to TRBD1. Germline assignment: CDR1 MGHDK and CDR2 SYGVNS. Losses at the gene ends were 1 base for V and 2 bases for J; bases not matched to a gene: 15. The CDR3 sequence is 19 residues long. CDR3 sequence (DNA): TGTGCCAGCAGTGAATGGGGTGCAGGGGGCTTGCTTGGGCAAGAGACCCAGTACTTC. Its protein is CASSEWGAGGLLGQETQYF.

This clonotype was counted between two and nine times. The chain is built from TRBV4-2 and TRBJ1-3, with 10 bases identical to TRBD1. The CDR3 is 16 residues long. The germline V gene has CDR1 LGHNA and CDR2 YNFKEQ. V lost 0 bases to trimming and J lost 9 bases; unmatched junction nucleotides: 8. CDR3: CASSQEGQGPLSTIYF. CDR3 nucleotides: TGTGCCAGCAGCCAAGAGGGACAGGGGCCCCTGAGCACCATATATTTT.